The TCR beta chain described here comes from a study of control samples from healthy donors and cancer patients. Libraries were prepared by immunoSEQ multiplex PCR; TCRdb keeps only in-frame clonotypes and omits some of them. Of some 120,000 clones detected, around 90% appear once; the ten largest clones hold 30% to 50%. In germline, CDR1 is LNHDA, CDR2 SQIVND (reference sequence). The length of the CDR3 is 13 residues. The V end lost 1 base, the J end lost 5 bases, and 8 bases lay between the germline ends. The sequencing sample was made of blood. The rearrangement uses TRBV19 and TRBJ1-1, with unresolved D. The receptor was isolated from a man aged 50-60 years in good health. CDR3 DNA: TGTGCCAGTAGTATAGGTCGGGGAACTGAAGCTTTCTTT. Its translation: CASSIGRGTEAFF.